The TCR beta chain described here comes from a study of T cell clusters in autoimmune cytopenias. Broader study findings: The T cell clusters came from computational analysis alone and lack functional validation. TRB repertoire shifts in secondary cytopenia and chronic lymphocytic leukemia mostly reflected lymphoma, not autoimmunity. Active autoimmune hepatitis patients had almost three-fold fewer exclusive TRB clusters than healthy donors. Physiological T cell clusters of healthy donors were apparently absent in primary autoimmune cytopenia patients.

This CDR3 contains 13 residues. Germline CDR1 SGHAT, CDR2 FQNNGV. One tube held mixed TRB-A and TRB-B primer pools for touch-down PCR. TCRdb re-called the multiplex PCR reads, yielding one record per CDR3 amino acid sequence without DNA. The sample includes 6,500 to 8,500 distinct CDR3 sequences. As concerns this clonotype: The antigen remains undetermined.

TRB was amplified from about 270 ng of peripheral blood genomic DNA per sample. This sequence was found in a human donor with an autoimmune cytopenia or autoimmune hepatitis (not recorded which). Material for sequencing was peripheral blood. V is TRBV11-2 and J is TRBJ1-6. The CDR3 spells CASRGEGNSPLHF.